The text below deals with one T cell receptor (beta chain). The antigen is not known. The CDR3 covers 14 residues. Germline V gene lookup returns CDR1 SQVTM and CDR2 ANQGSEA. J lost 4 bases, V lost 4 bases, and 6 bases had no gene match. This sample is drawn from a study of early T cells in non-severe SARS-CoV-2 infection. Study at large: Chains were not paired, and sequencing was done on bulk RNA from unsorted whole blood. Study-wide results and caveats: Database matching using VDJdb favored anti-spike CD8 responses, with private and CD4 specificities left missing.

Unique molecular identifier tags were affixed to discrete cDNA molecules. TCRdb reprocessed the 5' RACE reads via MiXCR and lists one record per CDR3 protein. The repertoire holds about 30,000 distinct CDR3 sequences, with approximately 4.8% as singletons. The specimen was whole blood. This TCR was recovered from an adult who was a healthcare worker with PCR-confirmed SARS-CoV-2 infection or an uninfected control (not recorded which). This chain uses TRBV29-1 with TRBJ2-7, with 11 bases identical to TRBD1. In DNA form, the CDR3 reads TGCAGCGTTGCCAGGACAGGGGGCACTTACGAGCAGTACTTC. Amino acids: CSVARTGGTYEQYF.